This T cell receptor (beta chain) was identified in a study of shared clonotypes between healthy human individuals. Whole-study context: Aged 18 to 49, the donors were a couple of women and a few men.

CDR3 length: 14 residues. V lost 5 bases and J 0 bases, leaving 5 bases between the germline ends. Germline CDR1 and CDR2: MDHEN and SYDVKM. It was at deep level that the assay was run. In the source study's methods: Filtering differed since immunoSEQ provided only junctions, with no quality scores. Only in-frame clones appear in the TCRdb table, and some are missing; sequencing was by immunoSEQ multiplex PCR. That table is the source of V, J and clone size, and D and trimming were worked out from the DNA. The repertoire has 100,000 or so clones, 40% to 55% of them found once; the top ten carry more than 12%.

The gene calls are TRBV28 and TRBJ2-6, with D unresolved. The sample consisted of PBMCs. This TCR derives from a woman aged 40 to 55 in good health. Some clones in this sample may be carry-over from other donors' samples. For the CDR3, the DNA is TGTGCCAGCAGTGAACCCTCTGGGGCCAACGTCCTGACTTTC. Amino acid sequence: CASSEPSGANVLTF.